The present T cell receptor (beta chain) was sequenced within a study of PD-1 blockade in classical Hodgkin lymphoma. Across the study: Patients were infused with nivolumab 3 mg/kg every 2 weeks. Overall study results and limits: By cycle point C4D1, TCR diversity had risen significantly in CD4+ cells (but not CD8+ cells). In newly diagnosed patients, baseline TCR diversity was reportedly below that of healthy donors.

This clone appeared a few times. Its antigen is not known. Sequencing used immunoSEQ multiplex PCR; TCRdb keeps in-frame clones, though not all of them. The data show tens of thousands of clones, 80% seen once. V lost 4 bases and J lost 8; bases outside the gene matches: 20. The CDR3 runs 18 residues. Per germline, CDR1 WSHSY and CDR2 SAAADI. Time point given: cycle 4 day 1 (C4D1), after about 6 weeks of nivolumab. After autologous stem cell transplantation all patients relapsed, and prior brentuximab vedotin exposure differed between cohorts. The study recorded best responses of complete response, partial response or progressive disease.

The chain joins TRBV10-2 to TRBJ1-2; 9 bases are a match to TRBD1. The source material was peripheral blood mononuclear cells (PBMCs), sampled before the fourth cycle of nivolumab. The receptor was isolated from a human donor with classical Hodgkin lymphoma. The DNA of the CDR3 is TGCGCCAGCAGTGGGGGAGGGACAGGGCAACCTGGCAACGCCGGCTACACCTTC. Its protein product is CASSGGGTGQPGNAGYTF.